Presented here are 9 T cell receptor beta chains from one specimen sequenced in a study of shared clonotypes between healthy human individuals. This table comes from immunoSEQ multiplex PCR, and its TCRdb copy is limited to in-frame clones, with some not included. The table lists about 990,000 clones, 70% to 80% of them singletons. Sequenced input: memory CD4+ T cells from PBMCs. Sample subset: CD45RA-negative fraction. These receptors came from a man aged 18 to 29 in good health. Some clones in this sample may be carry-over from other donors' samples.

This chain connects TRBV7-9 to TRBJ2-7; no clear D. The V gene's germline CDR1 is SEHNR and CDR2 FQNEAQ (reference sequence). The CDR3 covers 13 residues. Trimming stripped 9 bases from V and 7 bases from J, with 19 bases between. The CDR3: CASRLPPAWEQYF. DNA for the CDR3: TGTGCCAGTCGTCTGCCCCCGGCCTGGGAGCAGTACTTC. Together with reference TRBV7-9 and TRBJ2-7, the CDR3 gives the full variable domain: DTGVSQNPRHKITKRGQNVTFRCDPISEHNRLYWYRQTLGQGPEFLTYFQNEAQLEKSRLLSDRFSAERPKGSFSTLEIQRTEQGDSAMYLCASRLPPAWEQYFGPGTRLTVT.

The rearrangement joins TRBV6-1 to TRBJ1-2; D may be TRBD1 (5 bases). Germline loops: CDR1 MNHNS, CDR2 SASEGT. The V end lost 3 bases, the J end lost 6 bases, and 11 bases lay between the germline ends. The CDR3 contains 13 residues. The CDR3 loop is CASSDWGTNGYTF. The DNA for the CDR3 is TGTGCCAGCAGTGATTGGGGCACTAATGGCTACACCTTC.

This clone was found once. A far more abundant clone sits one base away, making this likely a read error. The gene calls are TRBV11-1 and TRBJ1-1; a possible D gene is TRBD1 (5 bases). V was clipped by 0 bases and J by 4 bases, with 9 bases between them. Per germline, CDR1 SGHAT and CDR2 FQDESV (reference sequence). The CDR3 length is 14 residues. CDR3 residues: CASSLAGRGTEAFF. CDR3 nucleotides: TGTGCCAGCAGCTTAGCAGGAAGGGGCACTGAAGCTTTCTTT. The whole variable domain, filled in from reference TRBV11-1 and TRBJ1-1, reads EAEVAQSPRYKITEKSQAVAFWCDPISGHATLYWYRQILGQGPELLVQFQDESVVDDSQLPKDRFSAERLKGVDSTLKIQPAELGDSAMYLCASSLAGRGTEAFFGQGTRLTVV.

This clone was recorded once. The chain recombines TRBV19 with TRBJ1-1; no reliable D call. The CDR3 spans 16 residues. Germline CDR1 is LNHDA and CDR2 is SQIVND (reference sequence). V was cut by 3 bases and J by 0 bases, with 14 bases left in between. The CDR3 spells CASSIYGTAMNTEAFF. The CDR3 bases are TGTGCCAGTAGTATTTACGGTACAGCCATGAACACTGAAGCTTTCTTT.

This chain joins TRBV21-1 and TRBJ2-3; the table's D call, TRBD2, was not checked against the DNA. TRBV21-1 has pseudogene status. The CDR3 length is 16 residues. CDR3 DNA: TGTGCCAGCAGCAAAGGTGGGCCGGAGGGGACAGATACGCAGTATTTT. Translated: CASSKGGPEGTDTQYF.

The J gene is TRBJ2-7, the V gene TRBV6-6; D tentatively reads TRBD1 or TRBD2 (6 bases each). The CDR3 runs to 13 residues. Trimming pared 8 bases from V and 2 bases from J, leaving 13 bases between. In germline, CDR1 is MNHNY, CDR2 SVGAGI (reference sequence). CDR3: CASHRGQAYEQYF. In nucleotides, the CDR3 is TGTGCCAGCCACCGGGGGCAGGCCTACGAGCAGTACTTC.

This rearrangement joins TRBV2 to TRBJ2-2, with D tentatively TRBD2 (6 bases). Germline values: CDR1 SNHLY, CDR2 FYNNEI. Deletions cut 11 bases from V and 3 bases from J, with 10 bases between. The CDR3 length is 12 residues. This CDR3 is CAGGSHTGELFF. For the CDR3, the DNA is TGTGCCGGAGGGAGTCACACCGGGGAGCTGTTTTTT.

V usage is TRBV5-4 and J usage is TRBJ2-2; TRBD2 matches at 11 bases. The germline V gene has CDR1 SGHNT and CDR2 YYREEE (reference sequence). V lost 4 bases to trimming and J lost 7 bases; unmatched junction nucleotides: 15. This CDR3 comprises 18 residues. The DNA of the CDR3 is TGTGCCAGCAGCCCAGGACTAGCGGGCTCCCTCGTGAGCGGGGAGCTGTTTTTT. Protein: CASSPGLAGSLVSGELFF.

V usage is TRBV7-2 and J usage is TRBJ2-1; 9 bases match TRBD2. This CDR3 comprises 14 residues. Germline V gene data show CDR1 as SGHTA and CDR2 as FQGNSA. Trimming took 5 bases from V and 7 from J; bases not matched to a gene: 6. The CDR3 loop reads CASSTGLARNEQFF. CDR3 bases: TGTGCCAGCAGCACTGGACTAGCGAGAAATGAGCAGTTCTTC.